A single sample is the source of the 29 T cell receptor beta chains below, sequenced in a study of T-cell reconstitution after alpha-beta-depleted transplantation in children. It was with unique molecular identifiers that the TCRbeta library was prepared. MiXCR was run by TCRdb on the PCR reads, yielding one entry per CDR3 protein. The sample includes about 400,000 distinct CDR3 sequences, around 21% of them seen just once. Sequences were derived from PBMCs from the stem cell graft donor, sampled from the stem cell graft. The receptors shown here come from a human donor who donated a stem cell graft to a child with acute myeloid leukemia.

The chain uses TRBV5-6 and TRBJ2-7; possible D gene TRBD2, 5 bases. The CDR3 runs 15 residues. CDR1 is SGHDT and CDR2 is YYEEEE in the germline V gene. V was pared by 3 bases and J by 2 bases, with 15 bases between. The CDR3 region is CASSYPASRTYEQYF. The CDR3 DNA sequence: TGTGCCAGCAGCTACCCCGCTAGCAGAACCTACGAGCAGTACTTC.

This clonotype came up a few times. The CDR3 spells CASSSWGGRRGEQFF. The CDR3, as DNA: TGTGCCAGCAGCTCCTGGGGCGGGAGAAGGGGTGAGCAGTTCTTC. This chain joins TRBV11-2 and TRBJ2-1, with TRBD2 matching 7 bases. Unmatched junction bases numbered 12, after V lost 4 bases and J lost 9 bases. CDR1 and CDR2 from the germline V gene are SGHAT and FQNNGV. The length of the CDR3 is 15 residues.

This clonotype was counted only a few times. The rearrangement uses TRBV12-3 or TRBV12-4 and TRBJ2-3, with a tentative D call TRBD2 (6 bases). This CDR3 is 17 amino acids long. V dropped 7 bases and J dropped 2 bases, with 22 bases sitting between them. The CDR3 loop reads CASTHPGTRPHTDTQYF. DNA of the CDR3: TGTGCCAGCACCCATCCCGGGACTCGACCACACACAGATACGCAGTATTTT.

The rearrangement joins TRBV12-3 or TRBV12-4 to TRBJ2-6; D possibly matches TRBD1 or TRBD2 (5 bases each). The CDR3 sequence is 15 residues long. The V end lost 7 bases, the J end lost 2 bases, and 12 bases lay between the germline ends. Here the CDR3 DNA reads TGTGCCAGCACCGCAGGGACGCCTGGGGCCAACGTCCTGACTTTC. Translating it yields CASTAGTPGANVLTF.

The table lists this clonotype with a few counts. The V and J genes are TRBV4-2 and TRBJ2-5, with D unresolved. CDR3 length equals 14 residues. The V end lost 0 bases, the J end lost 2 bases, and 7 bases lay between the germline ends. Germline V lookup: CDR1 LGHNA, CDR2 YNFKEQ. CDR3 DNA sequence: TGTGCCAGCAGCCAAGATCGTAGGCAAGAGACCCAGTACTTC. Translating it yields CASSQDRRQETQYF.

This clonotype was found many times. The gene calls are TRBV29-1 and TRBJ2-7, with D maybe TRBD1 (6 bases). The ends were cut back, 6 bases at V and 0 bases at J, with 12 bases in the middle. CDR1 and CDR2 from the germline V gene are SQVTM and ANQGSEA. CDR3 length: 13 amino acids. The CDR3 DNA follows: TGCAGCGTCGTGGACAGTAACTCCTACGAGCAGTACTTC. Translation gives CSVVDSNSYEQYF.

This sequence joins TRBV6-1 and TRBJ1-1, with D possibly TRBD1 on 6 matching bases. The germline V gene has CDR1 MNHNS and CDR2 SASEGT. The CDR3 covers 15 residues. V lost 7 bases and J 5 bases, leaving 20 bases between the germline ends. The CDR3 bases are TGTGCCAGCATAATTTCCGTGGGGGGCGAAACTGAAGCTTTCTTT. Its protein is CASIISVGGETEAFF.

This clonotype was detected only a few times. The V and J genes are TRBV20-1 and TRBJ2-2; D unresolved. This CDR3 has 13 residues. Germline CDR1 DFQATT, CDR2 SNEGSKA (reference sequence). V lost 0 bases, J lost 8 bases, and 10 bases lay in between. CDR3: CSARDSRAGELFF. The DNA of the CDR3 is TGCAGTGCTAGAGATAGTAGAGCGGGGGAGCTGTTTTTT.

This rearrangement joins TRBV20-1 to TRBJ2-2, with 7 bases that match TRBD2. This CDR3 has 14 amino acids. V trimming: 5 bases; J trimming: 1 base; junction bases outside the gene matches: 4. The V gene's germline CDR1 is DFQATT and CDR2 SNEGSKA (reference sequence). The chain's CDR3 is CSALLAGNTGELFF. CDR3 bases: TGCAGTGCTCTTTTAGCGGGGAACACCGGGGAGCTGTTTTTT.

This clonotype was recorded a few times. The chain employs TRBV24-1 and TRBJ2-3; no firm D call. The CDR3 spans 14 residues. Trimming stripped 3 bases from V and 0 bases from J, with 6 bases between. CDR1 is KGHDR and CDR2 is SFDVKD in the germline V gene. CDR3 sequence reads: CATSDRTSTDTQYF. CDR3 in DNA: TGTGCCACCAGTGATCGAACTAGCACAGATACGCAGTATTTT.

The chain uses TRBV28 and TRBJ2-1; D unclear. Germline CDR1 reads MDHEN; CDR2 reads SYDVKM. Trimming took 3 bases from V and 4 from J, leaving 13 bases between them. The CDR3 is 15 residues long. CDR3 DNA: TGTGCCAGCAGTTTTCGGCAGACCTTTTACAATGAGCAGTTCTTC. It is translated as CASSFRQTFYNEQFF.

In its sample, this clonotype was seen a few times. The chain joins TRBV7-3 to TRBJ2-7, with TRBD1 identical over 9 bases. The CDR3 loop spans 15 amino acids. Germline V gives CDR1 SGHTA, CDR2 FQGTGA. V gave up 3 bases and J gave up 3 bases; unmatched junction bases: 6. The CDR3 nucleotides read TGTGCCAGCAGCTTTACCGGGGACAGGGACTACGAGCAGTACTTC. It translates to CASSFTGDRDYEQYF.

In regard to this clonotype: This may arise from a read error, as a much more abundant clone is one base away. The chain combines TRBV28 with TRBJ1-5, with a possible D match to TRBD1 (6 bases). The CDR3 has 14 amino acids. V was cut by 3 bases and J by 2 bases, with 8 bases left in between. Germline CDR1 MDHEN, CDR2 SYDVKM. The CDR3 sequence is CASSFPGGNQPQHF. DNA for the CDR3: TGTGCCAGCAGTTTCCCAGGGGGCAATCAGCCCCAGCATTTT.

This clonotype was found many times. This chain joins TRBV29-1 and TRBJ2-1; D call uncertain. This CDR3 is 13 amino acids long. CDR1 SQVTM and CDR2 ANQGSEA come from the germline V gene. Deletions cut 5 bases from V and 4 bases from J, with 12 bases between. CDR3 loop: CSVRAASYNEQFF. CDR3 DNA sequence: TGCAGCGTTCGGGCAGCCTCTTACAATGAGCAGTTCTTC.

The chain joins TRBV2 to TRBJ2-3; 13 bases fit TRBD2. V gave up 11 bases and J gave up 2 bases; unmatched junction bases: 10. The length of the CDR3 is 16 residues. The germline V gene encodes CDR1 SNHLY and CDR2 FYNNEI. Written as DNA, the CDR3 is TGTGCCTCTACCGGGACTAGCGGGGACCCCACAGATACGCAGTATTTT. This gives the protein CASTGTSGDPTDTQYF.

The chain joins TRBV12-3 or TRBV12-4 to TRBJ2-1; the D is unclear. V shed 6 bases and J shed 10 bases, with 10 bases lying between them. The CDR3 runs to 11 residues. In DNA form, the CDR3 reads TGTGCCAGCAGCCCCCAAAAAGAGCAGTTCTTC. This sequence encodes CASSPQKEQFF.

The rearrangement uses TRBV6-5 and TRBJ2-5; TRBD2 is a possible D gene (5 bases). Deletions cut 0 bases from V and 5 bases from J, with 10 bases between. The germline V gene encodes CDR1 MNHEY and CDR2 SVGAGI. The CDR3 is 14 residues long. The CDR3 loop is CASSYSGSLETQYF. The CDR3 DNA sequence: TGTGCCAGCAGTTACTCAGGGAGTCTGGAGACCCAGTACTTC.

This clonotype was detected ten times or more. The chain uses TRBV20-1 and TRBJ2-3; D not resolved. The germline CDR1 and CDR2 sequences are DFQATT and SNEGSKA (reference sequence). V lost 1 base to trimming and J lost 2 bases, with 13 bases between them. This CDR3 region has 15 residues. This CDR3 reads CSARASARFTDTQYF. The CDR3 DNA reads TGCAGTGCTAGAGCAAGCGCGAGATTCACAGATACGCAGTATTTT.

This clonotype was detected ten times or more. This rearrangement joins TRBV20-1 to TRBJ2-3; possible D gene TRBD2, 6 bases. The CDR3 extends over 16 amino acids. CDR1 and CDR2 (germline): DFQATT, SNEGSKA (reference sequence). The germline V and J ends were trimmed by 3 bases and 1 base, with 17 bases remaining between them. The CDR3 loop reads CSASMVRPGGTDTQYF. In nucleotides, the CDR3 is TGCAGTGCTAGTATGGTTCGGCCGGGAGGCACAGATACGCAGTATTTT.

J is TRBJ2-7 and V is TRBV20-1; a possible D gene is TRBD1 (6 bases). V dropped 2 bases and J dropped 0 bases, with 17 bases sitting between them. CDR3 size: 16 residues. Germline loops: CDR1 DFQATT, CDR2 SNEGSKA (reference sequence). The CDR3 here is CSARKTGRIISYEQYF. The CDR3 DNA follows: TGCAGTGCTAGAAAGACAGGAAGGATCATCTCCTACGAGCAGTACTTC.

The CDR3 region has the DNA TGCAGTGACGCACTAGCGGGAGGGCCATTTATCAATGAGCAGTTCTTC. This sequence encodes CSDALAGGPFINEQFF. The V and J genes are TRBV20-1 and TRBJ2-1; 13 nucleotides agree with TRBD2. This CDR3 contains 16 residues. Germline loops: CDR1 DFQATT, CDR2 SNEGSKA (reference sequence). V gave up 7 bases and J gave up 6 bases; unmatched junction bases: 12.

The chain has TRBV6-5 and TRBJ2-7; 7 bases agree with TRBD1. CDR1 is MNHEY and CDR2 is SVGAGI in the germline V gene. CDR3 size: 14 residues. The V segment lost 4 bases and the J segment 3 bases; nucleotides outside the gene matches: 6. This chain's CDR3 is CASSSDRAFYEQYF. CDR3 coding DNA: TGTGCCAGCAGTTCCGACAGGGCGTTCTACGAGCAGTACTTC.

This clonotype was counted only a few times. The genes are TRBV27 and TRBJ2-7; 11 nucleotides align to TRBD2. V shed 6 bases, J shed 2 bases, and the junction held 9 bases outside the gene matches. CDR3 length: 16 amino acids. CDR1 and CDR2 from the germline V gene are MNHEY and SMNVEV (reference sequence). CDR3 in DNA: TGTGCCAGCAGCTTTTCCCCACTAGCGGGAGCCTACGAGCAGTACTTC. Its translation: CASSFSPLAGAYEQYF.

The chain employs TRBV7-9 and TRBJ2-1, with D hard to call. Germline CDR1 is SEHNR and CDR2 is FQNEAQ (reference sequence). The CDR3 has 14 residues. The V gene lost 5 bases and the J gene lost 4 bases, with 12 bases spanning the gap. As DNA, the CDR3 is TGTGCCAGCAGCCCTTTGGCACCTTACAATGAGCAGTTCTTC. Translating it yields CASSPLAPYNEQFF.

This rearrangement joins TRBV20-1 to TRBJ2-7; D possibly matches TRBD1 or TRBD2 (5 bases each). The CDR3 runs 13 residues. Trimming removed 3 bases from V and 3 bases from J, with 12 bases in between. Germline CDR1 is DFQATT and CDR2 is SNEGSKA (reference sequence). The CDR3 nucleotides are TGCAGTGCTAGTGGGGGATCCAACTACGAGCAGTACTTC. Translated, it gives CSASGGSNYEQYF.

This clonotype occurred many times. This chain links TRBV12-3 or TRBV12-4 with TRBJ2-5; 8 positions agree with TRBD2. After removal of 5 bases from V and 2 bases from J, the junction contained 4 bases not matched to a gene. The CDR3 is 14 residues long. The CDR3 loop reads CASSRTSGQETQYF. CDR3 DNA: TGTGCCAGCAGTCGAACTAGCGGACAAGAGACCCAGTACTTC.

Only one count was recorded for this clonotype. This sequence joins TRBV12-3 or TRBV12-4 and TRBJ2-2; 10 bases map to TRBD2. CDR3 length equals 15 residues. Trimming took 6 bases from V and 3 from J; bases not matched to a gene: 4. The CDR3 reads CASSLGLAHTGELFF. The CDR3 DNA is TGTGCCAGCAGCCTGGGACTAGCGCACACCGGGGAGCTGTTTTTT.

This clonotype was observed a handful of times. The V gene is TRBV6-2 or TRBV6-3, the J gene TRBJ2-7; D might be TRBD2 (6 bases). Trimming shortened V by 6 bases and J by 6 bases, and 12 bases separated the two germline ends. This CDR3 spans 12 amino acids. The germline V gene encodes CDR1 MNHEY and CDR2 SVGEGT. CDR3 loop: CASRTSFVEQYF. The CDR3 bases are TGTGCCAGCAGAACTAGCTTCGTCGAGCAGTACTTC.

V usage is TRBV24-1 and J usage is TRBJ2-1; 7 bases map to TRBD1. V was clipped by 7 bases and J by 6 bases; unmatched bases: 5. The CDR3 runs 13 residues. Germline CDR1 is KGHDR and CDR2 is SFDVKD. The CDR3 coding sequence is TGTGCCACCAGGACAGGGAAGGGCAATGAGCAGTTCTTC. It specifies CATRTGKGNEQFF.